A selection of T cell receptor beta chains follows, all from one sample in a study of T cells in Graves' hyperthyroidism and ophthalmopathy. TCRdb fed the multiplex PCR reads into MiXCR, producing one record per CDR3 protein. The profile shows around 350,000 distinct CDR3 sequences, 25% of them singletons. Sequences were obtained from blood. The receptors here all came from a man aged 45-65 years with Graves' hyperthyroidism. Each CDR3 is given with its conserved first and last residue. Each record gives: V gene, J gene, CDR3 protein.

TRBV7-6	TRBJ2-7	CASSPLDGREQYF
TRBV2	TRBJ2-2	CASRTMGSTGELFF
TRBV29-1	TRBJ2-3	CSVVLGRTDTQYF
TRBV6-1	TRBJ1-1	CASSVNRGNTEAFF
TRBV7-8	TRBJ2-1	CASSRGTSGGLLGQFF
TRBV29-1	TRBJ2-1	CSPTRLAGVTNEQFF
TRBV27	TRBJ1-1	CASSSPARNTEAFF
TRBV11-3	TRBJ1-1	CASSLAVAGTEAFF
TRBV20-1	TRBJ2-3	CSAKRGGSTDTQYF
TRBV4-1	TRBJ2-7	CASSQADRGSDEQYF
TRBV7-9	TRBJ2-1	CASSHPPGDNEQFF
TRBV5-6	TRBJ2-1	CASRARGAYNEQFF
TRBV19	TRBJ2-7	CASSNTDYEQYF
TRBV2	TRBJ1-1	CAGSLYSRAQSEAFF
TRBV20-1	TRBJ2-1	CSARDGGRGRNNEQFF
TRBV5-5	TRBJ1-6	CASSSEGSGSPLHF
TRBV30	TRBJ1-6	CAWRSYSPLHF
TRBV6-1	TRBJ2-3	CASRGGRGSTDTQYF
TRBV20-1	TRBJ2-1	CSASRPRDRGGEQFF
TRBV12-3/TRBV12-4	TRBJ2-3	CASSDTIDTQYF
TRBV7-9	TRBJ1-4	CASSLLSNEKLFF
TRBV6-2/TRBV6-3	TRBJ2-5	CASRDRPGTSGSGETQYF
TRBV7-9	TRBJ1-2	CASSLAYRGMGYTF
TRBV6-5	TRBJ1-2	CASSYGQGGGYTF
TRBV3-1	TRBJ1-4	CASSQDGRTNEKLFF
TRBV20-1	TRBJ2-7	CSAKDTLDYEQYF
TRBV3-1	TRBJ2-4	CASSQNSVDIQYF
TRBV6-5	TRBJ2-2	CASSYSGTSLNTGELFF
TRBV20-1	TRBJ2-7	CSAGEGTSGRYYEQYF
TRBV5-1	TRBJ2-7	CASSSDLGEQYF
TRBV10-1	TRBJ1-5	CASSESVGPNQPQHF
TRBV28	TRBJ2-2	CASSLAQAGELFF
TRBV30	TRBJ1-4	CAWSVLLGEKLFF
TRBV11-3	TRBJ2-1	CASSLIRTGAYNEQFF
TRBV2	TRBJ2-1	CTGGRGPGNEQFF
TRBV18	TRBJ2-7	CASSPKAGDSGEQYF
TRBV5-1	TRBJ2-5	CASSSPGQGETQYF
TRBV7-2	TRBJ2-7	CASSLRGGLPYEQYF
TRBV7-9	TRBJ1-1	CASSPRTAEREAFF
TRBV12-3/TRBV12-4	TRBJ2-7	CASSDRGSGHYEQYF
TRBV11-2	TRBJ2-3	CASSLGFSADTQYF
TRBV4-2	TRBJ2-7	CASQSGQGTYEQYF
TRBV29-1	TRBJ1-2	CSVVPQGTYGYTF
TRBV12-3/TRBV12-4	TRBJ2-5	CASSSRTAATQYF
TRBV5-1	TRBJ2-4	CASSSSGSANIQYF
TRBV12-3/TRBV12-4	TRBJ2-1	CASSFGGSYNEQFF
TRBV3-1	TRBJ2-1	CASSPPGRNEQFF
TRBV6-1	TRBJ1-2	CASSAILTSGSRDRSGYTF
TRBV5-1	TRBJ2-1	CASSLGGTGLYNEQFF
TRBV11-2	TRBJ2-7	CASSLTGSEQYF
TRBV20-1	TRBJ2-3	CSARGSVGGTDTQYF
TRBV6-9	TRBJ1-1	CASSFIQGLQGPKAFF
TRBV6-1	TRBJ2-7	CASGQPGQGKHEQYF
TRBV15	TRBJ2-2	CATSREDYSTGELFF
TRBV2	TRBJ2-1	CASSQTSNEQFF
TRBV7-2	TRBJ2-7	CASSSPGLAIYEQYF
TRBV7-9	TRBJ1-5	CASGWPQHF
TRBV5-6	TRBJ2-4	CASSSQGLAKNIQYF
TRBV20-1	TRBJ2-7	CSARDPGTPTYEQYF